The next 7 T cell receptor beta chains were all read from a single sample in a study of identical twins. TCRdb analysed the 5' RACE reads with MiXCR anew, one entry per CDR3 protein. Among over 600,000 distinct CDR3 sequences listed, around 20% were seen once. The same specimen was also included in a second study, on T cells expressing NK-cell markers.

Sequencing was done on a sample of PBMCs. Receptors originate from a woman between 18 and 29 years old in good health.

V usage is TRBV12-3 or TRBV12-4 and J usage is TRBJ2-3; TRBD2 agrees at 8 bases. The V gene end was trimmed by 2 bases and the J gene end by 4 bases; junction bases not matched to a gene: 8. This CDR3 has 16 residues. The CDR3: CASSLWSGSLPDTQYF. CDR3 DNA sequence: TGTGCCAGCAGTTTATGGAGCGGGAGCCTTCCAGATACGCAGTATTTT.

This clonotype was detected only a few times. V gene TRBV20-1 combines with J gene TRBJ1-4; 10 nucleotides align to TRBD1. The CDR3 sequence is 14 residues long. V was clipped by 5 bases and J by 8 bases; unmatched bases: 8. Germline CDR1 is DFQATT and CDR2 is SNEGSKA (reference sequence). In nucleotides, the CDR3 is TGCAGTGCTCGGTGGGGGACAGGGGACGAAAAACTGTTTTTT. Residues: CSARWGTGDEKLFF.

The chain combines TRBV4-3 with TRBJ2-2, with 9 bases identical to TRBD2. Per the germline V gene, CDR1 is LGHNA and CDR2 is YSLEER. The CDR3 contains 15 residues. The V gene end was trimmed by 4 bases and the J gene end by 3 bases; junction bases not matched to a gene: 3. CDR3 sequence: CASSPSGVDTGELFF. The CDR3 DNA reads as TGCGCCAGCAGCCCTAGCGGGGTGGACACCGGGGAGCTGTTTTTT.

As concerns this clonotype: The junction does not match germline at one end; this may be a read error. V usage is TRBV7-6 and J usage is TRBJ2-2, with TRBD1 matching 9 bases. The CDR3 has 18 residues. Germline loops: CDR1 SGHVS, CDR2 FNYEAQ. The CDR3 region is CASSSRLKGQGGTVELFF. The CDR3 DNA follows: TGTGCCAGCAGCTCTCGGTTAAAGGGACAGGGAGGTACCGTGGAGCTGTTTTTT.

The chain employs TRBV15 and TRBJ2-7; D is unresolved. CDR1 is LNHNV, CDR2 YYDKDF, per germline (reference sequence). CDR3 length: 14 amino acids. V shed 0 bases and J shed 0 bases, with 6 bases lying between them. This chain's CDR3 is CATSREGYSYEQYF. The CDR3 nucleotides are TGTGCCACCAGCAGAGAAGGGTACTCCTACGAGCAGTACTTC.

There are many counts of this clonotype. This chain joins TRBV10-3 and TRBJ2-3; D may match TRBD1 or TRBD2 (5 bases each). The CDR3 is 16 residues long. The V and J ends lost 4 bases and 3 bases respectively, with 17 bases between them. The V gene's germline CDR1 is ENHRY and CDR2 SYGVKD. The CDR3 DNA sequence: TGTGCCATCAGTGGCGGTGTGGGGGTGAGAACAGATACGCAGTATTTT. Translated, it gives CAISGGVGVRTDTQYF.

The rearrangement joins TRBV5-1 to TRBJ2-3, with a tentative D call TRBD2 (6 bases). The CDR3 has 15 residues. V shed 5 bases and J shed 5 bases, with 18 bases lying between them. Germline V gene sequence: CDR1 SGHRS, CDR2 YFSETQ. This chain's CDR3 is CASRESLLGLDTQYF. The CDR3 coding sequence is TGCGCCAGCAGAGAATCCCTCTTGGGACTAGATACGCAGTATTTT.